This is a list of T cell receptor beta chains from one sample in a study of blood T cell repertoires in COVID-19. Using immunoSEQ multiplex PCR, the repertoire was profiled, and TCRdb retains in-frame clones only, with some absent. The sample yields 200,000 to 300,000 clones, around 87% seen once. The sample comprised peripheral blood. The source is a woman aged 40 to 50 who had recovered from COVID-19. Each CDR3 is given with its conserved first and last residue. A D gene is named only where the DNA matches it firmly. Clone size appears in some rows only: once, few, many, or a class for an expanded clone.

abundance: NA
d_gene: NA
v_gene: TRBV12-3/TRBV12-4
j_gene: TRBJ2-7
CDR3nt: TGTGCCAGCAGTTTATCCAGGGTTGGCGAGCAGTACTTC
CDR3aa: CASSLSRVGEQYF

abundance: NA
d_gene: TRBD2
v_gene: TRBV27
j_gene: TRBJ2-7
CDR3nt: TGTGCCAGCAGTCAAACTAGCGGGGTAACCGAGCAGTACTTC
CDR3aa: CASSQTSGVTEQYF

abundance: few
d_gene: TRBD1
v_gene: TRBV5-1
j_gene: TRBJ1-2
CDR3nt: TGCGCCAGCAGCCGAGGACAGGGTGAAAGCTACACCTTC
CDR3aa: CASSRGQGESYTF

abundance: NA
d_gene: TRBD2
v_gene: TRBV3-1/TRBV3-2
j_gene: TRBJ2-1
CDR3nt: TGTGCCAGCAGCCAAGCTCAGCGGGGGGGCCTTGAGCAGTTCTTC
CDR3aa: CASSQAQRGGLEQFF

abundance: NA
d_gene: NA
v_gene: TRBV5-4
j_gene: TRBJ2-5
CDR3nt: TGTGCCAGCACCTCCGGAGCGGGTCGTTTCGGAGAGACCCAGTACTTC
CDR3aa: CASTSGAGRFGETQYF

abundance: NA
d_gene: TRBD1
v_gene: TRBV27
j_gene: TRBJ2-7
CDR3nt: TGTGCCAGCAGTTCTGACAGGGGGCTCTCCTACGAGCAGTACTTC
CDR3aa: CASSSDRGLSYEQYF

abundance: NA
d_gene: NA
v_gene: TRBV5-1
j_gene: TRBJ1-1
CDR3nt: TGCGCCAGCAGTCGGAGGACTTCCAGCAACACTGAAGCTTTCTTT
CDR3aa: CASSRRTSSNTEAFF

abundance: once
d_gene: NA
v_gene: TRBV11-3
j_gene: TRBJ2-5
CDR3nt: TGTGCCAGCAGCTTAGGGGACGGAGGGCAAGAGACCCAGTACTTC
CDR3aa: CASSLGDGGQETQYF

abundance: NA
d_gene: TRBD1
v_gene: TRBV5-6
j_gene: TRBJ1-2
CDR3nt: TGTGCCAGCAGCTTGGCGGACAGGGGGCTGGGCTATGGCTACACCTTC
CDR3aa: CASSLADRGLGYGYTF

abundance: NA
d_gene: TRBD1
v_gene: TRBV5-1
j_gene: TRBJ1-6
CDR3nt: TGCGCCAGCAGCTTGGACAGGGGGGATTCACCCCTCCACTTT
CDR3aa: CASSLDRGDSPLHF

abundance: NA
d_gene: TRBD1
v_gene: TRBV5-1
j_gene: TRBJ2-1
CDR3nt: TGCGCCAGCACCACAGGGGGCCTTGAGCAGTTCTTC
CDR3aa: CASTTGGLEQFF

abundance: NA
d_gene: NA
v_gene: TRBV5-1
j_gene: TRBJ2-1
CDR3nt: TGCGCCAGCAGCGCGACCCTGCCTCTACAGTTACAAAGCTCCTACAATGAGCAGTTCTTC
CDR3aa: CASSATLPLQLQSSYNEQFF

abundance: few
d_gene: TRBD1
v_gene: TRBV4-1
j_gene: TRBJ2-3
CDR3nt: TGCGCCAGCAGCCAAGATGGGCCCGGACAGGGCCTCACAGATACGCAGTATTTT
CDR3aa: CASSQDGPGQGLTDTQYF

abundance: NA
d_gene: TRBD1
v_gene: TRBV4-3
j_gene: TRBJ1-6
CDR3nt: TGCGCCAGCAGCCACTACCGGGACAGGGTCAGTTCACCCCTCCACTTT
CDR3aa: CASSHYRDRVSSPLHF

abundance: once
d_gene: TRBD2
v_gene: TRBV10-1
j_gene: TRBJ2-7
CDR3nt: TGCGCCAGCACTATCCCCTCCGGGACTAGCAACGAGCAGTACTTC
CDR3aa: CASTIPSGTSNEQYF

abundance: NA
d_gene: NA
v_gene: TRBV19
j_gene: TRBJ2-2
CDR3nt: TGTGCCAGTAGTCCCCGAAACCGGGGGGAGCTGTTTTTT
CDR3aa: CASSPRNRGELFF

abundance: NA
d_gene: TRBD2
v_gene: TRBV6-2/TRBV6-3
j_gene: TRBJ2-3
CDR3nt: TGTGCCAGCAGTTACGTAGCGGGGGTAATCGCAGATACGCAGTATTTT
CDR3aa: CASSYVAGVIADTQYF

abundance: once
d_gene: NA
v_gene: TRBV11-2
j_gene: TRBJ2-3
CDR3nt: TGTGCCAGCAGCCTCCTTGGGGCTACTAGCACAGATACGCAGTATTTT
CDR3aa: CASSLLGATSTDTQYF

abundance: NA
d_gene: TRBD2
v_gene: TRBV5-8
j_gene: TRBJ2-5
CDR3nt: TGTGCCAGCAGCTTCCGGGACTATGTAGAGACCCAGTACTTC
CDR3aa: CASSFRDYVETQYF

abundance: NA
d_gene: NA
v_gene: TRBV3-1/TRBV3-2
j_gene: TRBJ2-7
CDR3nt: TGTGCCAGCAGCCAAGGAGCCCTTATCTCCTACGAGCAGTACTTC
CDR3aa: CASSQGALISYEQYF

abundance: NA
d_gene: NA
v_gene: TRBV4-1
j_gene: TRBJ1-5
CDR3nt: TGCGCCAGCAGCCTTCTAGCCGCTCAGCCCCAGCATTTT
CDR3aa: CASSLLAAQPQHF

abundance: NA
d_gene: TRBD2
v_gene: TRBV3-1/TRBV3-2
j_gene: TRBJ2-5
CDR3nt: TGTGCCAGCAGCCAAACTAGCGGGGGGGGACAAGAGACCCAGTACTTC
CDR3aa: CASSQTSGGGQETQYF

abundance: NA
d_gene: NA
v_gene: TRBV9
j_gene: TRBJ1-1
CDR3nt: TGTGCCAGCAGCCCCGGACTTAACACTGAAGCTTTCTTT
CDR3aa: CASSPGLNTEAFF

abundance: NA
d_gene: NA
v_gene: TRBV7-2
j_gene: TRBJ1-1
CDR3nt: TGTGCCAGCAGCTTAGCTGGGGGACTGAGCACTGAAGCTTTCTTT
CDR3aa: CASSLAGGLSTEAFF

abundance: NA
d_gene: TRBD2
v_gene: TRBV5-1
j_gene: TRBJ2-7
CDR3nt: TGCGCCAGCAGCTACGAGCGGGGCCTCGAGCAGTACTTC
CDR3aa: CASSYERGLEQYF

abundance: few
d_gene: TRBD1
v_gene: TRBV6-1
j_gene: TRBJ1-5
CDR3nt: TGTGCCAGCAGTGAGGCGGACAGGTACAATCAGCCCCAGCATTTT
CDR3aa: CASSEADRYNQPQHF

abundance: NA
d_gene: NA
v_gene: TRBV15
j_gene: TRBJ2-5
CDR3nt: TGTGCCACCAGTTTTCTAGGGGGCCAAGAGACCCAGTACTTC
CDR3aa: CATSFLGGQETQYF

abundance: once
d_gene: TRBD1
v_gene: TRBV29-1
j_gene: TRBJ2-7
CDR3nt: TGCAGCGTTCTTAGGACAGGGGGAGAGCAGTACTTC
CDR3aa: CSVLRTGGEQYF

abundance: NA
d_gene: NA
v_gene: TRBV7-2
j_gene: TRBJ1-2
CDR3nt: TGTGCCAGCAGCTTATGGGGGGGCCGTGGCTACACCTTC
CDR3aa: CASSLWGGRGYTF

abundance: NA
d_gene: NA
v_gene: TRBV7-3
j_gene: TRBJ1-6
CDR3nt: TGTGCCAGCAGCTTAACCCCCAGGGTAGGAGAGTCGCGGAGGGCTGAGGGCCATAATTCAGCCCTCCACTTT
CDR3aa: CASSLTPRVGESRRAEGHNSALHF

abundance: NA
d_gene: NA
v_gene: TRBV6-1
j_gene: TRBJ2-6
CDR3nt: TGTGCCAGCAGTGGGGTCGGAGGTTTCTCTGGGGCCAACGTCCTGACTTTC
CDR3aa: CASSGVGGFSGANVLTF

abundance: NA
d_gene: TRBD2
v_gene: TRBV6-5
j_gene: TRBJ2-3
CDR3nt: TGTGCCAGCAGCGAGCGGGGTACAGATACGCAGTATTTT
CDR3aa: CASSERGTDTQYF

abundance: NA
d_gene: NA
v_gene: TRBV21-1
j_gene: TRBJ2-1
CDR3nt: TGTGCCAGCAGCTCCACGTTAGCGGACAGGGGTTTGGATGAGCAGTTCTTC
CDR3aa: CASSSTLADRGLDEQFF

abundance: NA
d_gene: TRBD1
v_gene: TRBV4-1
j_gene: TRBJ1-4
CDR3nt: TGCGCCAGCAGCTACAGGGGAAGAGAAAAACTGTTTTTT
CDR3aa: CASSYRGREKLFF

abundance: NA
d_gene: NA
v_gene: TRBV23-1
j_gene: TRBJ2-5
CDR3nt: TGCGCCAGCAGGGGGAGTTTCGGACGGACCCAGTACTTC
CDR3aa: CASRGSFGRTQYF

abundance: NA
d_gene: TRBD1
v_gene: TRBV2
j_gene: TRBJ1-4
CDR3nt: TGTGCCAGCAAGGGGGCCCCGGGACAAAATTGGGCTAATGAAAAACTGTTTTTT
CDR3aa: CASKGAPGQNWANEKLFF

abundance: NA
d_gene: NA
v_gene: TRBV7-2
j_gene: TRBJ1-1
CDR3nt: TGTGCCAGCAGCTTTCGCGAGACTGAAGCTTTCTTT
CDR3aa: CASSFRETEAFF

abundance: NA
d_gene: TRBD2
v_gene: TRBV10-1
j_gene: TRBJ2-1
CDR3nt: TGCGCCAGCAGTGAGTTGAAGCGGGGGAACAATGAGCAGTTCTTC
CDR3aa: CASSELKRGNNEQFF

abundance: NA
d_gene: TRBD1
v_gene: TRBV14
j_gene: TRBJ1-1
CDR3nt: TGTGCCAGCAGCCAAGATGTTCGCAGGGGGCCCACTGAAGCTTTCTTT
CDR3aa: CASSQDVRRGPTEAFF

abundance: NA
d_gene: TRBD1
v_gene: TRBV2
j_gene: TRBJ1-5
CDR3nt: TGTGCCAGTGAGGACAGGGCGGGTAATCAGCCCCAGCATTTT
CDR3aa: CASEDRAGNQPQHF

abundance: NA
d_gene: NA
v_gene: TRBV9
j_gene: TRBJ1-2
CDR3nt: TGTGCCAGCGAGTGGAGAGATGGCTACACCTTC
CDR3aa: CASEWRDGYTF

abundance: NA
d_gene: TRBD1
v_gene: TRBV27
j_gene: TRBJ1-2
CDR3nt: TGTGCCAGCAGTCAGGACAGGGACTATGGCTACACCTTC
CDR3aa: CASSQDRDYGYTF

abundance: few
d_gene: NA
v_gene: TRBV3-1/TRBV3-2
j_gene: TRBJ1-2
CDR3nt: TGTGCCAGCAGCCAAGATAATTGGGTAGGGGTTAACTATGGCTACACCTTC
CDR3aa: CASSQDNWVGVNYGYTF

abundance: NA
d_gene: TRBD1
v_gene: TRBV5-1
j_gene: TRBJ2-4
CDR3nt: TGCGCCAGCAGCTGGAGACAGGGGGGTAACTTC
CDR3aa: CASSWRQGGNF

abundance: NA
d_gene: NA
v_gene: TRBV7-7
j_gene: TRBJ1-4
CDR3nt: TGTGCTATTTCGAGGGTAACTAATGAAAAACTGTTTTTT
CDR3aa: CAISRVTNEKLFF

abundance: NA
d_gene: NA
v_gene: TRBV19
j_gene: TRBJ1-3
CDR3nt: TGTGCCAGTAGTATACGGGAAAGAAACACCATATATTTT
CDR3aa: CASSIRERNTIYF

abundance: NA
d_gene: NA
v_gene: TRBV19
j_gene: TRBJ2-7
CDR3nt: TGTGCCAGTAGTACCTCGACAGCTCACGAGCAGTACTTC
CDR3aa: CASSTSTAHEQYF

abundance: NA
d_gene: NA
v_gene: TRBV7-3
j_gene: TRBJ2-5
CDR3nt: TGTGCCAGCAGCTCCAGGGTCCAAGAGACCCAGTACTTC
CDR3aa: CASSSRVQETQYF

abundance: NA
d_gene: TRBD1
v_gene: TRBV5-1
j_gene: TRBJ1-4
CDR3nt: TGCGCCAGCAGCCCGGGACAGGCTGCAACTAATGAAAAACTGTTTTTT
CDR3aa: CASSPGQAATNEKLFF

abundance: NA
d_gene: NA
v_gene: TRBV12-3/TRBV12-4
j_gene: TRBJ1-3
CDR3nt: TGTGCCAGCAGCCCAGGGTGGGACACCATATATTTT
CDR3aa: CASSPGWDTIYF